This TCR beta chain was profiled in a study of blood T cell repertoires in COVID-19. Generated by immunoSEQ multiplex PCR, the TCRdb table keeps only in-frame clones and is missing some. The sample holds 310,000 or so clones, approximately 90% seen once. The germline CDR1 and CDR2 sequences are SGHTA and FQGNSA. CDR3 size: 16 residues. V was pared by 1 base and J by 4 bases, with 17 bases between. A Seattle source enrolled patients during active infection and followed them longitudinally. The sequence was collected from a man aged 25-40 years with COVID-19, enrolled during active disease. V usage is TRBV7-2 and J usage is TRBJ2-7; perhaps TRBD1 as D (6 bases). Sequenced: peripheral blood. CDR3 sequence: CASSLVGTGNAYEQYF. In nucleotides, the CDR3 is TGTGCCAGCAGCTTAGTGGGAACAGGGAATGCATACGAGCAGTACTTC.